Sequencing of this TCR beta chain was carried out in a study of patients and donors after allogeneic stem cell transplantation. TCRdb processed the RT-PCR reads anew with MiXCR; each CDR3 protein has one entry. The table has some 150,000 distinct CDR3 sequences, about two fifths seen once; the top ten hold roughly 50%. Deletions cut 4 bases from V and 1 base from J, with 8 bases between. The germline V gene encodes CDR1 SGHRS and CDR2 YFSETQ. The CDR3 totals 13 residues. Specimen: blood, either unsorted or a sorted T cell fraction (not recorded which). The chain employs TRBV5-1 and TRBJ1-1; D is unresolved. This TCR derives from a human donor who was either an allogeneic HSCT recipient or a stem cell or donor lymphocyte infusion donor (not recorded which). It is not recorded whose cells these are; they may come from a transplant donor. In DNA, the CDR3 is TGCGCCAGCAGCCCGTGGGGGAACACTGAAGCTTTCTTT. It yields the protein CASSPWGNTEAFF.